Shown below are 11 T cell receptor beta chains from a single sample sequenced in a study of blood T cell repertoires in COVID-19. Using immunoSEQ multiplex PCR, the repertoire was profiled, and TCRdb retains in-frame clones only, with some absent. The data hold 250,000 to 300,000 clones, with around nine tenths observed a single time. Sequencing was carried out using peripheral blood. The receptors shown here come from a woman in her twenties or thirties with COVID-19, enrolled during active disease.

This chain joins TRBV2 and TRBJ1-1, with 7 bases that match TRBD1. This CDR3 is built from 15 residues. The germline V gene encodes CDR1 SNHLY and CDR2 FYNNEI. With 6 bases clipped from V and 5 bases from J, the junction kept 12 bases outside the gene matches. DNA of the CDR3: TGTGCCAGCAGCGCCTTACGAGGGGGCCGGACTGAAGCTTTCTTT. This sequence encodes CASSALRGGRTEAFF.

Here the CDR3 DNA reads TGTGCCAGCAGCTTGGGGACAGTTTTCGATGAGCCCCAGCATTTT. Amino acids: CASSLGTVFDEPQHF. The V gene is TRBV11-2, the J gene TRBJ1-5, with 7 bases that match TRBD1. This CDR3 region has 15 residues. Germline CDR1 reads SGHAT; CDR2 reads FQNNGV. J lost 8 bases, V lost 3 bases, and 10 bases had no gene match.

The chain uses TRBV13 and TRBJ1-1; 8 positions agree with TRBD1. The CDR3 runs to 16 residues. The germline V gene has CDR1 PRHDT and CDR2 FYEKMQ (reference sequence). V gave up 1 base and J gave up 4 bases; unmatched junction bases: 8. The CDR3 DNA is TGTGCCAGCAGCTTAGCCTCCACAGGGGGGGGCACTGAAGCTTTCTTT. Residues: CASSLASTGGGTEAFF.

This clone was detected once. The chain joins TRBV27 to TRBJ2-1; 8 bases fit TRBD1. The CDR3 extends over 13 amino acids. With V trimmed by 2 bases and J by 9 bases, 3 bases remained unmatched. Germline V gene sequence: CDR1 MNHEY, CDR2 SMNVEV (reference sequence). The CDR3 region is CASSLGQGSEQFF. As DNA, the CDR3 is TGTGCCAGCAGTTTAGGACAGGGTAGTGAGCAGTTCTTC.

In the case of this clone: This CDR3 is also generated by other DNA sequences in the sample. The genes are TRBV6-5 and TRBJ1-5, with D possibly TRBD1 on 6 matching bases. V lost 8 bases to trimming and J lost 5 bases, with 13 bases between them. The CDR3 extends over 13 amino acids. Germline CDR1 reads MNHEY; CDR2 reads SVGAGI. CDR3 sequence: CASRRGGDQPQHF. The CDR3 nucleotides are TGTGCCAGCCGGAGAGGGGGAGATCAGCCCCAGCATTTT.

The gene calls are TRBV5-5 and TRBJ2-7, with D possibly matching TRBD1 (6 bases). This CDR3 is 16 amino acids long. V was cut by 1 base and J by 9 bases, with 23 bases left in between. The germline V gene encodes CDR1 SGHKS and CDR2 YYEKEE (reference sequence). CDR3: CASSLTTTTGNVGQYF. DNA for the CDR3: TGTGCCAGCAGCTTGACGACTACTACAGGGAATGTGGGGCAGTACTTC.

The chain couples TRBV18 to TRBJ2-7, with D hard to call. Trimming shortened V by 4 bases and J by 3 bases, and 7 bases separated the two germline ends. Germline V lookup: CDR1 KGHSH, CDR2 LQKENI. This CDR3 is built from 12 residues. The CDR3 sequence is CASSLEDYEQYF. The DNA for the CDR3 is TGTGCCAGCTCACTTGAGGACTACGAGCAGTACTTC.

This CDR3 is CASSYSPTGLAEYEQYF. The CDR3 nucleotides are TGTGCCAGCAGTTACTCCCCTACAGGGCTGGCGGAGTACGAGCAGTACTTC. The chain is built from TRBV27 and TRBJ2-7, with a weak D call TRBD1 (6 bases). Looked up from germline, CDR1 is MNHEY and CDR2 is SMNVEV (reference sequence). V shed 4 bases and J shed 4 bases, with 23 bases lying between them. This CDR3 comprises 17 residues.

The rearrangement links TRBV14 to TRBJ2-3; 7 bases align to TRBD1. With V trimmed by 0 bases and J by 4 bases, 10 bases remained unmatched. Per germline, CDR1 SGHDN and CDR2 FVKESK. The CDR3 covers 17 residues. CDR3: CASSQDKGARVADTQYF. For the CDR3, the DNA is TGTGCCAGCAGCCAAGACAAGGGGGCCAGGGTGGCAGATACGCAGTATTTT. The entire variable domain, with the rest obtained from reference TRBV14 and TRBJ2-3, is as follows: EAGVTQFPSHSVIEKGQTVTLRCDPISGHDNLYWYRRVMGKEIKFLLHFVKESKQDESGMPNNRFLAERTGGTYSTLKVQPAELEDSGVYFCASSQDKGARVADTQYFGPGTRLTVL.

This clone was observed a single time. The chain couples TRBV10-3 to TRBJ2-1; 8 bases are shared with TRBD2. The CDR3 extends over 16 amino acids. With V trimmed by 3 bases and J by 7 bases, 11 bases remained unmatched. Germline CDR1 ENHRY, CDR2 SYGVKD. The CDR3 bases are TGTGCCATCAGTGAAAGCTCCAGCGGGAGTGGTAATGAGCAGTTCTTC. Protein product: CAISESSSGSGNEQFF.

This chain uses TRBV14 with TRBJ2-2; D is uncertain. Germline CDR1 SGHDN, CDR2 FVKESK. This CDR3 is 14 amino acids long. V was clipped by 0 bases and J by 4 bases, with 6 bases between them. CDR3 in amino acids: CASSQDWATGELFF. In nucleotides, the CDR3 is TGTGCCAGCAGCCAAGATTGGGCCACCGGGGAGCTGTTTTTT. The full variable domain, in which reference TRBV14 and TRBJ2-2 provide the parts outside the CDR3, is EAGVTQFPSHSVIEKGQTVTLRCDPISGHDNLYWYRRVMGKEIKFLLHFVKESKQDESGMPNNRFLAERTGGTYSTLKVQPAELEDSGVYFCASSQDWATGELFFGEGSRLTVL.